The 5 T cell receptor beta chains presented below share a single source sample, sequenced in a study of OX40 agonist ivuxolimab in advanced cancers. The assay was immunoSEQ multiplex PCR, and TCRdb's table has in-frame clones only and misses some. The repertoire holds roughly 100,000 clones, with about 93% as singletons. This specimen consisted of CD4+ or CD8+ T cells sorted from blood, obtained in a trial of the OX40 agonist ivuxolimab. Receptors were obtained from an adult with an advanced solid tumor such as melanoma, head and neck, liver or kidney cancer.

The chain combines TRBV7-3 with TRBJ2-1; no firm D call. Germline CDR1 and CDR2: SGHTA and FQGTGA. Trimming cost V 7 bases and J 1 base, with 14 bases left between them. The CDR3 length is 15 residues. CDR3 nucleotides: TGTGCCAGCACCATGGCGAGAACTTCCTACAATGAGCAGTTCTTC. This sequence encodes CASTMARTSYNEQFF.

This clone was seen once. The rearrangement links TRBV10-3 to TRBJ2-3; TRBD1 is a possible D gene (6 bases). The germline V and J ends were trimmed by 3 bases and 1 base, with 11 bases remaining between them. CDR3 length: 15 residues. Germline V CDR1 and CDR2: ENHRY, SYGVKD. This chain's CDR3 is CAISEGQFGTDTQYF. The CDR3 bases are TGTGCCATCAGTGAAGGACAGTTTGGCACAGATACGCAGTATTTT.

This chain links TRBV7-3 with TRBJ2-3; D call uncertain. Between the trimmed V and J ends, which lost 2 bases and 4 bases, there was a span of 7 bases. The CDR3 runs to 13 residues. Germline loops: CDR1 SGHTA, CDR2 FQGTGA. The CDR3 loop reads CASSLPQSDTQYF. The CDR3 region has the DNA TGTGCCAGCAGCTTACCCCAATCAGATACGCAGTATTTT.

The CDR3 is CASSLAPPGRGSYEQYF. DNA for the CDR3: TGTGCCAGCAGCTTAGCCCCCCCCGGGCGGGGGTCCTACGAGCAGTACTTC. The chain recombines TRBV7-2 with TRBJ2-7, with TRBD2 matching 7 bases. The CDR3 has 17 amino acids. Unmatched junction bases numbered 9, after V lost 0 bases and J lost 1 base. From germline, CDR1 is SGHTA and CDR2 FQGNSA.

The chain is built from TRBV11-3 and TRBJ2-1; D not certain. Germline CDR1 and CDR2: SGHNT and YENEEA. Deletions cut 0 bases from V and 9 bases from J, with 9 bases between. The CDR3 contains 13 residues. In DNA, the CDR3 is TGTGCCAGCAGCTTAGAGTCTCCAGGTGAGCAGTTCTTC. Protein product: CASSLESPGEQFF. Supplemented by reference TRBV11-3 and TRBJ2-1, the full variable domain reads EAGVVQSPRYKIIEKKQPVAFWCNPISGHNTLYWYLQNLGQGPELLIRYENEEAVDDSQLPKDRFSAERLKGVDSTLKIQPAELGDSAVYLCASSLESPGEQFFGPGTRLTVL.